This is a list of T cell receptor beta chains from one sample in a study of blood T cell repertoires in COVID-19. Some clones are missing from TCRdb's copy, which holds only in-frame ones; the method was immunoSEQ multiplex PCR. In the table there are fewer than 350,000 clones, roughly 89% of which are singletons. The sample consisted of PBMCs or T cells enriched from blood (not recorded which). The source is a young woman with acute COVID-19. Both conserved end residues are part of each CDR3. D genes are given only for firm matches. Not all rows give a size; the values are once, few, many and, for expanded clones, a class.

j_gene | v_gene | d_gene | abundance | CDR3aa | CDR3nt
TRBJ2-1 | TRBV29-1 | TRBD2 | - | CSVEDLSSGRNEQFF | TGCAGCGTTGAAGATCTGTCTAGCGGGAGGAATGAGCAGTTCTTC
TRBJ2-5 | TRBV27 | - | - | CASRKSSRGYQETQYF | TGTGCCAGCAGAAAGTCATCGAGGGGGTACCAAGAGACCCAGTACTTC
TRBJ2-6 | TRBV7-6 | TRBD2 | - | CASSLGLAGQTNSGANVLTF | TGTGCCAGCAGCTTGGGACTAGCGGGCCAAACTAACTCTGGGGCCAACGTCCTGACTTTC
TRBJ1-4 | TRBV19 | - | few | CASSIRDPNEKLFF | TGTGCCAGTAGTATCCGGGATCCTAATGAAAAACTGTTTTTT
TRBJ2-1 | TRBV11-2 | - | - | CASSRDGGGYSYNEQFF | TGTGCCAGCAGCCGAGACGGGGGTGGATACTCCTACAATGAGCAGTTCTTC
TRBJ2-2 | TRBV30 | TRBD1 | - | CAWSVQFMTGGVGGELFF | TGTGCCTGGAGTGTACAATTTATGACAGGGGGTGTGGGCGGGGAGCTGTTTTTT
TRBJ2-2 | TRBV5-4 | TRBD2 | - | CASSPPGLASAGELFF | TGTGCCAGCAGTCCTCCGGGACTAGCTTCTGCCGGGGAGCTGTTTTTT
TRBJ2-7 | TRBV10-3 | TRBD2 | once | CAIGGLVSSYEQYF | TGTGCCATCGGGGGACTAGTAAGCTCCTACGAGCAGTACTTC
TRBJ2-7 | TRBV6-6 | - | - | CASSYSVLSYEQYF | TGTGCCAGCAGTTACAGCGTTCTATCCTACGAGCAGTACTTC
TRBJ2-7 | TRBV28 | TRBD1 | few | CASNRGQGYEQYF | TGTGCCAGCAACCGAGGACAGGGCTACGAGCAGTACTTC
TRBJ2-1 | TRBV6-2/TRBV6-3 | TRBD2 | - | CASSYEAGVYNEQFF | TGTGCCAGCAGTTACGAAGCGGGAGTCTACAATGAGCAGTTCTTC
TRBJ2-1 | TRBV5-1 | TRBD2 | once | CASSPGLVHNEQFF | TGCGCCAGCAGCCCGGGACTAGTGCATAATGAGCAGTTCTTC
TRBJ2-1 | TRBV16 | TRBD2 | - | CASSQESGGGYNEQFF | TGTGCCAGCAGCCAAGAGTCGGGGGGAGGATACAATGAGCAGTTCTTC
TRBJ2-3 | TRBV30 | TRBD2 | - | CAWSRGRAPGDTQYF | TGTGCCTGGAGTCGCGGGAGGGCCCCGGGGGATACGCAGTATTTT
TRBJ2-7 | TRBV19 | - | - | CASRPSGGATSEQYF | TGTGCCAGTAGACCCTCCGGAGGGGCTACCTCCGAGCAGTACTTC
TRBJ1-4 | TRBV4-3 | TRBD1 | once | CASSQELSGTGIEKLFF | TGCGCCAGCAGCCAAGAGCTATCCGGGACAGGGATCGAAAAACTGTTTTTT
TRBJ2-5 | TRBV9 | TRBD1 | - | CASSVAGTGGRQYF | TGTGCCAGCAGCGTAGCAGGGACAGGGGGACGCCAGTACTTC
TRBJ2-3 | TRBV11-2 | TRBD2 | - | CASSFELAGAVTDTQYF | TGTGCCAGCAGCTTTGAACTAGCGGGAGCCGTCACAGATACGCAGTATTTT
TRBJ1-3 | TRBV29-1 | - | - | CSALGGGDGNTIYF | TGCAGCGCACTGGGGGGAGGAGATGGAAACACCATATATTTT
TRBJ1-1 | TRBV2 | - | - | CASSEGDIRAFF | TGTGCCAGCAGTGAAGGGGACATTCGGGCTTTCTTT
TRBJ2-5 | TRBV7-9 | - | - | CASSFPSLETQYF | TGTGCCAGCAGCTTCCCTAGTTTGGAGACCCAGTACTTC
TRBJ1-5 | TRBV6-2/TRBV6-3 | TRBD1 | - | CASSRSSPGQPYSNQPQHF | TGTGCCAGCAGTCGTTCCTCTCCGGGACAGCCCTATAGCAATCAGCCCCAGCATTTT